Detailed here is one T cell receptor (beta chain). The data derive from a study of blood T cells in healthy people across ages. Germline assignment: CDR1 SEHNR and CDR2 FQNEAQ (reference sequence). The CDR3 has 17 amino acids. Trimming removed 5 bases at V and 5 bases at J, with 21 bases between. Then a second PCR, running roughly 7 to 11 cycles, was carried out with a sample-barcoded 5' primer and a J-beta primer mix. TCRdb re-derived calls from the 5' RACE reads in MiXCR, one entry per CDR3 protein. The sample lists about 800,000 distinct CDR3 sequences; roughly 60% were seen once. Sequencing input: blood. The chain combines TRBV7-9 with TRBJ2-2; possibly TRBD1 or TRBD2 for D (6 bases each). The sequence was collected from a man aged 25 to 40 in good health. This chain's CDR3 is CASSAIQGGSDTGELFF. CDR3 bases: TGTGCCAGCAGCGCGATACAGGGAGGTTCGGATACCGGGGAGCTGTTTTTT.